A selection of T cell receptor beta chains follows, all from one sample in a study of liver allograft versus peripheral blood T cells. TCRdb reanalysed the reads using MiXCR and keeps one entry per CDR3 protein. The sample carries about 4,000 distinct CDR3 sequences, roughly 15% recorded once. The origin of the receptors is a human patient who had a liver transplant. Some T cells could come from the graft donor. Each CDR3 is given with its conserved first and last residue. D genes are given only for firm matches. A clone size is listed for some rows: how often the clone was seen (once, few, many), or a class if it is expanded.

d_gene | j_gene | abundance | v_gene | CDR3aa | CDR3nt
TRBD1 | TRBJ2-5 | many | TRBV5-4 | CASSLDRQGVKETQYF | TGTGCCAGCAGCTTGGACCGACAGGGGGTGAAGGAGACCCAGTACTTC
NA | TRBJ1-4 | medium-sized | TRBV6-1 | CASSDSWTLEKLFF | TGTGCCAGCAGTGATTCATGGACTTTGGAAAAACTGTTTTTT
TRBD1 | TRBJ1-6 | medium-sized | TRBV28 | CASSTRTGMNSPLHF | TGTGCCAGCAGTACCCGGACAGGAATGAATTCACCCCTCCACTTT
TRBD1 | TRBJ1-5 | NA | TRBV5-1 | CASSLAGQGHQPQHF | TGCGCCAGCAGCTTGGCGGGACAGGGGCATCAGCCCCAGCATTTT
NA | TRBJ1-5 | medium-sized | TRBV20-1 | CSARVIGGLSQPQHF | TGCAGTGCTAGAGTGATTGGGGGGTTAAGTCAGCCCCAGCATTTT
TRBD1 | TRBJ2-7 | medium-sized | TRBV5-5 | CASSLVRLGQGSYEQYF | TGTGCCAGCAGCTTGGTCAGGTTGGGACAGGGCTCCTACGAGCAGTACTTC